This is a list of T cell receptor beta chains from one sample in a study of shared clonotypes between healthy human individuals. Using immunoSEQ multiplex PCR, the repertoire was profiled, and TCRdb retains in-frame clones only, with some absent. The profile covers more than 2,000,000 clones, with more than 85% appearing a single time and about 0.37% taken by the ten largest. The specimen sequenced was naive CD4+ T cells from PBMCs. These receptors all come from a young man in good health. Some clones in this sample may be carry-over from other donors' samples. The CDR3 runs from the conserved cysteine through the conserved F or W. The order of the fields is D gene, J gene, clone size, V gene, CDR3 protein, CDR3 DNA. D genes are given only for firm matches. A row's size may be missing; if present it is once, few, many or a size class.

NA | TRBJ2-1 | NA | TRBV19 | CASKRAGVSYNEQFF | TGTGCCAGTAAGAGGGCAGGGGTCAGTTACAATGAGCAGTTCTTC
NA | TRBJ1-1 | NA | TRBV6-6 | CASSYPRQNLNTEAFF | TGTGCCAGCAGTTACCCGAGACAGAATTTGAACACTGAAGCTTTCTTT
TRBD1 | TRBJ2-7 | NA | TRBV30 | CAWNPGQGAPPYEQYF | TGTGCCTGGAACCCCGGACAGGGAGCACCACCTTACGAGCAGTACTTC
NA | TRBJ1-5 | NA | TRBV15 | CATSRYKYEPQHF | TGTGCCACCAGCCGCTATAAGTACGAGCCCCAGCATTTT
NA | TRBJ2-7 | NA | TRBV5-1 | CASSLTQPRQAYEQYF | TGCGCCAGCAGCCTTACCCAACCTAGACAGGCGTACGAGCAGTACTTC
TRBD1 | TRBJ1-2 | NA | TRBV6-1 | CASSEGGTVRSGYTF | TGTGCCAGCAGTGAAGGGGGGACAGTTAGATCTGGCTACACCTTC
NA | TRBJ2-1 | NA | TRBV6-6 | CASRTRYRRDNEQFF | TGTGCCAGCAGAACGAGATACAGGCGGGACAATGAGCAGTTCTTC
TRBD2 | TRBJ2-7 | NA | TRBV10-1 | CASSEAASGETYEQYF | TGCGCCAGCAGTGAGGCAGCTAGCGGGGAGACCTACGAGCAGTACTTC
TRBD1 | TRBJ1-1 | few | TRBV5-1 | CASSLQGAETEAFF | TGCGCCAGCAGCTTGCAGGGGGCGGAAACTGAAGCTTTCTTT
NA | TRBJ1-1 | NA | TRBV6-1 | CASSEGWGRTEAFF | TGTGCCAGCAGTGAAGGGTGGGGGAGGACTGAAGCTTTCTTT
TRBD1 | TRBJ2-7 | NA | TRBV5-1 | CASSLGRGTGEQYF | TGCGCCAGCAGCTTGGGTCGGGGGACAGGTGAGCAGTACTTC
NA | TRBJ2-3 | once | TRBV9 | CASSEGGPPVADTQYF | TGTGCCAGCAGCGAAGGGGGACCTCCCGTTGCCGATACGCAGTATTTT
NA | TRBJ2-1 | once | TRBV7-9 | CASSSPYPLTSSSYNEQFF | TGTGCCAGCAGCTCCCCATACCCGCTAACTTCTAGCTCCTACAATGAGCAGTTCTTC
NA | TRBJ2-7 | NA | TRBV7-3 | CASSQDRSYEQYF | TGTGCCAGCAGCCAGGACAGATCCTACGAGCAGTACTTC
TRBD2 | TRBJ2-7 | NA | TRBV7-9 | CAIGLAANYEQYF | TGTGCCATAGGACTAGCGGCAAACTACGAGCAGTACTTC
NA | TRBJ1-2 | once | TRBV28 | CASFYEYGYTF | TGTGCCAGCTTTTATGAATATGGCTACACCTTC
TRBD1 | TRBJ1-1 | once | TRBV19 | CASTEFLNRGGITEAFF | TGTGCCAGTACCGAATTTTTAAACAGGGGAGGGATAACTGAAGCTTTCTTT
NA | TRBJ2-5 | NA | TRBV27 | CASSPLRRIEQETQYF | TGTGCCAGCAGTCCTTTACGGCGCATAGAACAAGAGACCCAGTACTTC
NA | TRBJ2-3 | NA | TRBV7-3 | CASSLTFGLRDTQYF | TGTGCCAGCAGCTTAACGTTTGGTCTGAGAGATACGCAGTATTTT
NA | TRBJ1-4 | NA | TRBV5-4 | CASSLAGSNEKLFF | TGTGCCAGCAGCTTGGCAGGGTCCAATGAAAAACTGTTTTTT
NA | TRBJ2-7 | NA | TRBV7-9 | CASSLVFGRQSYEQYF | TGTGCCAGCAGCTTAGTATTCGGCCGACAATCCTACGAGCAGTACTTC
NA | TRBJ2-7 | NA | TRBV27 | CASSFGDTRYEQYF | TGTGCCAGCAGTTTCGGGGACACTCGATACGAGCAGTACTTC
NA | TRBJ2-1 | NA | TRBV30 | CAWSVSPGMQFF | TGTGCCTGGAGTGTGTCCCCCGGGATGCAGTTCTTC
NA | TRBJ2-5 | NA | TRBV18 | CASSPPDSNQETQYF | TGTGCCAGCTCACCACCCGACAGCAACCAAGAGACCCAGTACTTC
NA | TRBJ2-3 | NA | TRBV29-1 | CSGDIADTQYF | TGCAGCGGGGACATCGCAGATACGCAGTATTTT
NA | TRBJ2-7 | once | TRBV7-6 | CASSLAGSGSYEQYF | TGTGCCAGCAGCTTAGCCGGGAGCGGCTCCTACGAGCAGTACTTC
NA | TRBJ2-2 | NA | TRBV21-1 | CASSNHHLAGETGELFF | TGTGCCAGCAGCAACCACCATCTAGCGGGGGAGACCGGGGAGCTGTTTTTT
NA | TRBJ2-7 | NA | TRBV6-1 | CASSQTVYEQYF | TGTGCCAGCAGCCAGACAGTCTACGAGCAGTACTTC
TRBD1 | TRBJ1-1 | NA | TRBV6-6 | CASSPGGDPKKAFF | TGTGCCAGCAGCCCAGGGGGGGACCCGAAAAAAGCTTTCTTT
NA | TRBJ1-1 | NA | TRBV13 | CASSYPGSMNTEAFF | TGTGCCAGCAGCTACCCGGGGAGCATGAACACTGAAGCTTTCTTT
NA | TRBJ2-7 | NA | TRBV28 | CASSLQGPEQYF | TGTGCCAGCAGTTTGCAGGGCCCCGAGCAGTACTTC
TRBD2 | TRBJ2-2 | NA | TRBV5-1 | CASSFTAGAPSTGELFF | TGCGCCAGCAGCTTTACAGCGGGAGCGCCAAGCACCGGGGAGCTGTTTTTT
NA | TRBJ1-2 | once | TRBV19 | CASSWSASYGYTF | TGTGCCAGTAGTTGGTCAGCATCTTATGGCTACACCTTC
NA | TRBJ1-2 | NA | TRBV7-9 | CASSLVGKGDYTF | TGTGCCAGCAGCTTAGTAGGCAAAGGGGACTACACCTTC
TRBD2 | TRBJ2-2 | NA | TRBV11-3 | CASSASGANTGELFF | TGTGCCAGCAGCGCTAGCGGGGCGAACACCGGGGAGCTGTTTTTT
NA | TRBJ1-6 | NA | TRBV4-3 | CASSRGRGESPLHF | TGCGCCAGCAGCCGGGGCAGGGGCGAATCACCCCTCCACTTT